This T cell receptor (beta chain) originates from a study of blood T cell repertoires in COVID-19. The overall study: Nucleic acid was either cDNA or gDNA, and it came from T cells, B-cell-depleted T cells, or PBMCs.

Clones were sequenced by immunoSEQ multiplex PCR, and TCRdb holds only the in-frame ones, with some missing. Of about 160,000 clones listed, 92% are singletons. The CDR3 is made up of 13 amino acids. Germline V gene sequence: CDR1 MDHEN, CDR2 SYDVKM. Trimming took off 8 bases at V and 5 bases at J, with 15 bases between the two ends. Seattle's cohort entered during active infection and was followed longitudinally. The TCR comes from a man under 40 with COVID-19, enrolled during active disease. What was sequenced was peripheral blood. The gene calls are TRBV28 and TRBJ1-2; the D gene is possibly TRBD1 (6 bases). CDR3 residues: CASYRDPLYGYTF. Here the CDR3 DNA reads TGTGCCAGCTACAGGGATCCCTTGTATGGCTACACCTTC.